This T cell receptor (beta chain) was captured by sequencing in a study of technical replicates of blood from a handful of donors. The CDR3 is 14 amino acids. Germline V CDR1 and CDR2: MDHEN, SYDVKM. Trimming took off 5 bases at V and 1 base at J, with 12 bases between the two ends. Measured with immunoSEQ multiplex PCR; TCRdb has only the in-frame clones, and not every one. Here the sample spans 75,000 to 95,000 clones, just under 95% being singletons. Sequenced material: T cells isolated from PBMCs. This clonotype was sampled from a human donor in good health. The chain combines TRBV28 with TRBJ2-7; D uncertain. CDR3 loop: CASSPPPRSYEQYF. The CDR3 DNA sequence: TGTGCCAGCAGTCCCCCCCCCAGGTCCTACGAGCAGTACTTC.